Each of the 20 T cell receptor beta chains below was sequenced from the same sample in a study of cytomegalovirus exposure and HLA in healthy donors (TCRdb year 2017). Receptors were amplified or captured by the immunoSEQ multiplex PCR assay. For the multiplex PCR, a mixture combining 60 forward primers for TCR Vbeta segments and 13 reverse primers for TCR Jbeta segments was used. The table was pulled from immuneACCESS by TCRdb, which kept in-frame rearrangements only. Such tables lose some clones; where checked, under half of the loss comes from unresolved V genes, and the rest has no known cause. For this sample there are fewer than 200,000 clones; 70% to 80% appear just once. Less than 15% of the sample belongs to the ten largest clones. Material for sequencing was PBMCs. Every receptor here comes from a woman aged 25 to 39 in good health and CMV-seropositive.

The gene calls are TRBV29-1 and TRBJ1-2; D is possibly TRBD1 (6 bases). Per the germline V gene, CDR1 is SQVTM and CDR2 is ANQGSEA. The V gene lost 5 bases and the J gene lost 8 bases, with 15 bases spanning the gap. The CDR3 runs 12 residues. The chain's CDR3 is CSVSQGPGGYTF. Here the CDR3 DNA reads TGCAGCGTTTCTCAGGGGCCCGGGGGCTACACCTTC.

The V call is TRBV11-2, the J call TRBJ2-7; possibly TRBD1 for D (6 bases). The CDR3 loop spans 15 amino acids. Looked up from germline, CDR1 is SGHAT and CDR2 is FQNNGV. V shed 5 bases and J shed 0 bases, with 14 bases lying between them. Here the CDR3 DNA reads TGTGCCAGCAGCCCTCGGTTGGGGGCCTCCTACGAGCAGTACTTC. Its translation: CASSPRLGASYEQYF.

The chain uses TRBV7-6 and TRBJ2-2; D gene ambiguous. V was clipped by 1 base and J by 7 bases, with 4 bases between them. This CDR3 has 12 residues. CDR1 is SGHVS, CDR2 FNYEAQ, per germline. The CDR3 here is CASSLGIGELFF. The CDR3 DNA is TGTGCCAGCAGCTTAGGTATCGGGGAGCTGTTTTTT.

This chain links TRBV28 with TRBJ2-4; D perhaps matches TRBD2 (5 bases). CDR3 length equals 14 residues. Trimming stripped 6 bases from V and 3 bases from J, with 12 bases between. Germline V gives CDR1 MDHEN, CDR2 SYDVKM. The CDR3: CASSPLGSKNIQYF. CDR3 nucleotides: TGTGCCAGCAGCCCTCTGGGGAGCAAAAACATTCAGTACTTC.

The chain combines TRBV6-6 with TRBJ2-5, with TRBD1 matching 8 bases. The DNA end is a closer match to TRBJ2-7, so the J assignment may be wrong. The CDR3 is made up of 14 amino acids. CDR1 is MNHNY and CDR2 is SVGAGI in the germline V gene (reference sequence). CDR3 in amino acids: CATTQGALSYEQYF. The CDR3 DNA follows: TGTGCCACGACGCAGGGGGCTTTATCCTACGAGCAGTACTTC.

The chain links TRBV9 to TRBJ1-1; possible D gene TRBD1, 6 bases. This CDR3 contains 15 residues. Germline V CDR1 and CDR2: SGDLS, YYNGEE. The V end lost 2 bases, the J end lost 1 base, and 12 bases lay between the germline ends. DNA of the CDR3: TGTGCCAGCAGCGTCACAGGGAGATCGAACACTGAAGCTTTCTTT. This gives the protein CASSVTGRSNTEAFF.

The chain is built from TRBV6-4 and TRBJ2-1, with D possibly matching TRBD1 (6 bases). The V gene's germline CDR1 is MRHNA and CDR2 SNTAGT. CDR3 size: 14 residues. The V and J ends lost 3 bases and 8 bases respectively, with 14 bases between them. CDR3 protein: CASSETGTFDEQFF. In DNA form, the CDR3 reads TGTGCCAGCAGTGAGACCGGGACATTTGATGAGCAGTTCTTC.

This chain uses TRBV15 with TRBJ2-1, with 7 bases fitting TRBD1. V lost 8 bases to trimming and J lost 3 bases; unmatched junction nucleotides: 7. CDR1 LNHNV and CDR2 YYDKDF come from the germline V gene (reference sequence). This CDR3 contains 14 residues. The CDR3 loop reads CATSTGQSYNEQFF. CDR3 DNA: TGTGCCACCTCCACGGGACAGAGCTACAATGAGCAGTTCTTC.

V is TRBV7-9 and J is TRBJ2-3; D is unresolved. Trimming pared 1 base from V and 9 bases from J, leaving 5 bases between. Germline CDR1 and CDR2: SEHNR and FQNEAQ (reference sequence). CDR3 length: 11 amino acids. The CDR3 sequence: CASSLDFTQYF. The DNA for the CDR3 is TGTGCCAGCAGCTTAGACTTCACGCAGTATTTT.

V usage is TRBV9 and J usage is TRBJ2-7; 13 bases fit TRBD2. Germline V gives CDR1 SGDLS, CDR2 YYNGEE. This CDR3 region has 19 residues. Trimming cost V 4 bases and J 2 bases; bases outside gene matches: 15. The CDR3 DNA reads TGTGCCAGCAGCCTGGGTGGGACTAGCGGGAAGAAGTACCCCTACGAGCAGTACTTC. Amino acid sequence: CASSLGGTSGKKYPYEQYF.

The chain couples TRBV7-9 to TRBJ2-2; D perhaps matches TRBD2 (5 bases). Germline V lookup: CDR1 SEHNR, CDR2 FQNEAQ (reference sequence). V was pared by 3 bases and J by 7 bases, with 15 bases between. CDR3 length equals 15 residues. The CDR3 DNA follows: TGTGCCAGCAGCTTCGATAGAGCGGCCAACGGGGAGCTGTTTTTT. It specifies CASSFDRAANGELFF.

The V and J genes are TRBV9 and TRBJ2-2; a possible D gene is TRBD1 (5 bases). The V gene lost 3 bases and the J gene lost 8 bases, with 14 bases spanning the gap. Looked up from germline, CDR1 is SGDLS and CDR2 is YYNGEE. CDR3 size: 14 residues. The CDR3 DNA reads as TGTGCCAGCAGCGCGAAAGGGCAGGGAGGGGAGCTGTTTTTT. This codes for CASSAKGQGGELFF.

The chain links TRBV29-1 to TRBJ2-5; TRBD2 matches at 12 bases. The length of the CDR3 is 15 residues. V was pared by 6 bases and J by 8 bases, with 13 bases of the junction left unmatched. The germline V gene encodes CDR1 SQVTM and CDR2 ANQGSEA. CDR3 coding DNA: TGCAGCGTAGCGACTAGCGGGGGCCCCCCCAGAACCCAGTACTTC. Translation: CSVATSGGPPRTQYF.

The chain is built from TRBV6-6 and TRBJ1-1, with 7 bases matching TRBD1. The V gene's germline CDR1 is MNHNY and CDR2 SVGAGI (reference sequence). The CDR3 length is 13 residues. V lost 10 bases to trimming and J lost 1 base; unmatched junction nucleotides: 6. The CDR3, as DNA: TGTGCCATCAGGACAGGAGCGAACACTGAAGCTTTCTTT. As protein: CAIRTGANTEAFF.

The chain recombines TRBV6-4 with TRBJ2-1, with TRBD2 as a possible D gene (5 bases). Per the germline V gene, CDR1 is MRHNA and CDR2 is SNTAGT. Trimming took off 3 bases at V and 5 bases at J, with 8 bases between the two ends. The CDR3 runs 13 residues. Here the CDR3 reads CASSEGSHNEQFF. CDR3 nucleotides: TGTGCCAGCAGTGAAGGGAGTCACAATGAGCAGTTCTTC.

The CDR3 coding sequence is TGTGCCAGCAGTGCTAGCGGTTACCGCAGGACGCAGTATTTT. Protein: CASSASGYRRTQYF. The chain links TRBV5-6 to TRBJ2-3; TRBD2 matches at 7 bases. Germline V CDR1 and CDR2: SGHDT, YYEEEE. The V and J ends lost 5 bases and 9 bases, in that order; junction bases with no gene match: 12. The CDR3 has 14 amino acids.

The rearrangement joins TRBV6-5 to TRBJ1-2; 7 bases match TRBD1. Trimming at V came to 5 bases and at J to 3 bases, leaving 9 bases not matched to a gene. Germline CDR1 and CDR2: MNHEY and SVGAGI. CDR3 length equals 15 residues. CDR3 sequence: CASSRSGGRHYGYTF. For the CDR3, the DNA is TGTGCCAGCAGTAGATCAGGGGGGCGACACTATGGCTACACCTTC.

This chain links TRBV19 with TRBJ2-1; TRBD2 aligns across 12 bases. The V gene end was trimmed by 6 bases and the J gene end by 9 bases; junction bases not matched to a gene: 6. The CDR3 sequence is 14 residues long. Per germline, CDR1 LNHDA and CDR2 SQIVND (reference sequence). CDR3 nucleotides: TGTGCCAGTAGCGCTAGCGGGAGGGCCGGTGAGCAGTTCTTC. It is translated as CASSASGRAGEQFF. Full variable domain (rest looked up from reference TRBV19 and TRBJ2-1): DGGITQSPKYLFRKEGQNVTLSCEQNLNHDAMYWYRQDPGQGLRLIYYSQIVNDFQKGDIAEGYSVSREKKESFPLTVTSAQKNPTAFYLCASSASGRAGEQFFGPGTRLTVL.

This rearrangement joins TRBV7-9 to TRBJ1-4; D is possibly TRBD1 (5 bases). Germline assignment: CDR1 SEHNR and CDR2 FQNEAQ (reference sequence). The CDR3 sequence is 16 residues long. The V end lost 5 bases, the J end lost 4 bases, and 17 bases lay between the germline ends. The CDR3 DNA reads as TGTGCCAGCAGCCCGGGACTCAAGTACCGTAATGAAAAACTGTTTTTT. Its protein is CASSPGLKYRNEKLFF.

The chain recombines TRBV27 with TRBJ2-5, with 7 bases identical to TRBD1. Matching the DNA end better, TRBJ2-7 makes the J call doubtful. The germline gives CDR1 MNHEY, CDR2 SMNVEV (reference sequence). The CDR3 extends over 14 amino acids. CDR3 nucleotide sequence: TGTGCCAGCAGTTCCCGGACAGGCTCCTACGAGCAGTACTTC. Translating gives CASSSRTGSYEQYF.